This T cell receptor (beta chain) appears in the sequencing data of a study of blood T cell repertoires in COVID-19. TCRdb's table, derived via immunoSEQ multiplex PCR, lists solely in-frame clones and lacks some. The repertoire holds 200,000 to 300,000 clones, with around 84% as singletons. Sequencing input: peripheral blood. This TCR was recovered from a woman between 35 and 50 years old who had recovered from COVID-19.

The CDR3, as DNA: TGTGCCAGCAGCCCCCGGGAGGACAGGGACGGCTATGGCTACACCTTC. As protein: CASSPREDRDGYGYTF. The rearrangement joins TRBV21-1 to TRBJ1-2; TRBD1 is the table's D call, not checked against the DNA. TRBV21-1 is classified as a pseudogene. The CDR3 has 16 amino acids.